Listed below are T cell receptor beta chains from one sample, sequenced in a study of graft-versus-host responses after intestinal transplantation. Their cognate antigens are unknown. The assay was immunoSEQ multiplex PCR, and TCRdb's table has in-frame clones only and misses some. This sample has tens of thousands of clones; 89% occur once, and the top ten carry 0.62%. The sample consisted of unstimulated CD4+ T cells sorted from spleen or lymph node cells, taken before transplant. These receptors were collected from a human donor who was the organ donor for an intestinal transplant. CDR3s include the opening cysteine and the closing phenylalanine or tryptophan. Each record gives: V gene, clone size, D gene, J gene, CDR3 DNA, CDR3 protein. A D gene is named only where the DNA matches it firmly. A clone size is listed for some rows: how often the clone was seen (once, few, many), or a class if it is expanded.

>TRBV14|.|TRBD2|TRBJ2-1
TGTGCCAGCAGCCCGAACCGACTAGCACTCTACAATGAGCAGTTCTTC
CASSPNRLALYNEQFF
>TRBV7-2|.|TRBD2|TRBJ2-7
TGTGCCAGCAGCCTTGATAGCGGGAGAAACGAGCAGTACTTC
CASSLDSGRNEQYF
>TRBV14|.|.|TRBJ2-1
TGTGCCAGCAGCCAAGGGACAGCGCCCTACAATGAGCAGTTCTTC
CASSQGTAPYNEQFF
>TRBV9|once|.|TRBJ2-3
TGTGCCAGCAGGCCTCGGGGGACTAGCACAGATACGCAGTATTTT
CASRPRGTSTDTQYF
>TRBV28|.|TRBD1|TRBJ2-1
TGTGCCAGCAGTTCGCTTTTCGGGACAGCGGAACAAATACGACTTTACAATGAGCAGTTCTTC
CASSSLFGTAEQIRLYNEQFF
>TRBV5-1|.|.|TRBJ1-2
TGCGCCAGCAGCTTGGGAGGAGGAGGGCCCGTCTTC
CASSLGGGGPVF
>TRBV28|.|TRBD2|TRBJ2-7
TGTGCCAGCAAGGTCTTTGGGGGGGGTTGGTTCGGGCAGTACTTC
CASKVFGGGWFGQYF
>TRBV5-1|.|TRBD1|TRBJ2-3
TGCGCCAGCAGCTCACGGGACAGGGGCTGGGATACGCAGTATTTT
CASSSRDRGWDTQYF
>TRBV28|.|TRBD1|TRBJ1-3
TGTGCCAGCAGCCCGGGACAGGGGCCCCGTGGCACCATATATTTT
CASSPGQGPRGTIYF
>TRBV18|.|TRBD1|TRBJ2-7
TGTGCCAGCTCTTTTAGCCGGGACAGAGCCTACGAGCAGTACTTC
CASSFSRDRAYEQYF
>TRBV19|.|TRBD1|TRBJ2-3
TGTGCCAGTAGTATGGGGCAGGGGGTGATAGATACGCAGTATTTT
CASSMGQGVIDTQYF
>TRBV5-4|.|TRBD1|TRBJ2-1
TGTGCCAGCAGCTTGGCCGGACAGGGGGGCAACAATGAGCAGTTCTTC
CASSLAGQGGNNEQFF
>TRBV5-1|.|.|TRBJ2-3
TGCGCCAGCAGCTTGGGTCCTATGCGGGGAGATACGCAGTATTTT
CASSLGPMRGDTQYF
>TRBV27|.|TRBD1|TRBJ2-3
TGTGCCAGTAAAGTCGGGGCAGGGGGTACAGATACGCAGTATTTT
CASKVGAGGTDTQYF
>TRBV19|.|TRBD2|TRBJ2-5
TGTGCCAGTAGTAGTCTAGCGGGAGAAGAGACCCAGTACTTC
CASSSLAGEETQYF
>TRBV18|.|.|TRBJ2-5
TGTGCCAGCTCACCACGTAGAAGGACAGTCCAAGAGACCCAGTACTTC
CASSPRRRTVQETQYF
>TRBV23-1|.|TRBD1|TRBJ2-4
TGCGCCAGCACCCGGACAGGATGGGAAACCAAAAACATTCAGTACTTC
CASTRTGWETKNIQYF
>TRBV2|.|.|TRBJ1-1
TGTGCCAGCCAAGATTACAGGGAAGCGGCTGAAGCTTTCTTT
CASQDYREAAEAFF
>TRBV7-3|.|TRBD1|TRBJ1-2
TGTGCCAGCAGCTTAGGACAGGGGGGAGGCTACACCTTC
CASSLGQGGGYTF
>TRBV7-2|.|.|TRBJ1-1
TGTGCCAGCAGCTCGGACAGTTCCTGGAGCACTGAAGCTTTCTTT
CASSSDSSWSTEAFF
>TRBV28|.|.|TRBJ1-3
TGTGCCAGCAGTATCTTCGGGAGGACCATATATTTT
CASSIFGRTIYF
>TRBV25-1|.|.|TRBJ2-7
TGTGCCAGCAGTGACAGGCCCTACGAGCAGTACTTC
CASSDRPYEQYF